The clone carrying this T cell receptor (beta chain) turned up a few times. Its specificity is unknown. The data were obtained in a study of a mutant IDH1 vaccine in newly diagnosed glioma. Study information: Patients had received radiotherapy, temozolomide, or both previously, most receiving both.

This CDR3 comprises 15 residues. Per germline, CDR1 SGHDT and CDR2 YYEEEE. Trimming cost V 4 bases and J 2 bases; bases outside gene matches: 4. Time point specified: week 47, end of study. A single vaccine dose contained 300 ug of mutant IDH1 20-mer peptide, and topical imiquimod was used with it. Patients carried new grade 3 or 4 IDH1-mutant astrocytomas lacking nuclear ATRX. Libraries were prepared by immunoSEQ multiplex PCR; TCRdb keeps only in-frame clonotypes and omits some of them. This sample carries roughly 56,000 clones, approximately 80% of them seen once, and the ten largest clones take over 4.5%.

The TCR originated in a woman aged 40-49 years with glioma. Some clones in this sample may be carry-over from other donors' samples. The chain recombines TRBV5-6 with TRBJ1-2; 11 positions match TRBD1. The sample consisted of PBMCs, taken from a glioma patient whose treatment included an IDH1 peptide vaccine. As DNA, the CDR3 is TGTGCCAGCAGCCCGGGACAGGGGGGGAACTATGGCTACACCTTC. Encoded protein: CASSPGQGGNYGYTF.